What follows is one T cell receptor beta chain and its context. Its specific antigen is unknown. No clone much larger than this one lies a single base away; base qualities are absent. At one collaborating source in Seattle, patients were enrolled during active infection and were followed longitudinally through the course of disease. Each collaborating institution followed its own protocols to collect whole blood in K2EDTA tubes. For TCRbeta analysis, collaborators shipped samples in one of three forms: frozen whole blood, isolated PBMCs, or DNA extracted from either of those sample types. The data are from a study of blood T cell repertoires in COVID-19 (dated by TCRdb to between 2020 and 2021). For context, the study as a whole: Collaborator samples came from the United States, Italy and Spain and covered acute and convalescent phases of COVID-19. The material from the prospective study consisted of cDNA or gDNA derived from T cells, B-cell-depleted T cells, or PBMCs. Where available, HLA class I and class II types were taken from metadata supplied by the sample provider and were not determined by assay-based typing. Subjects who had been exposed to COVID-19, were actively infected with it, or had recovered from it provided the deeply sampled blood TCRbeta repertoires that made up the dataset. Samples came from the ongoing ImmuneRACE study (first 160 participants) plus 1,254 subjects from 6 global collaborators. The repertoires were released in a freely available public database meant as a resource for research on the immune response to SARS-CoV-2. The sample metadata nearly always contained a de-identified subject ID, COVID-19 status, age in years and sex.

General conclusions and limits of the study: The quantity of clinical and demographic metadata differed by source and by participant and was supplied without curation.

As encoded in the germline V gene, CDR1 is MNHEY while CDR2 is SVGAGI. After removal of 5 bases from V and 6 bases from J, the junction retains 6 bases not matched to a gene. CDR3 length: 14 amino acids, cysteine to phenylalanine. The DNA shown is the 42-base CDR3, in frame from base 1. The immunoSEQ Assay, a bias-controlled multiplex PCR, was used to amplify TCRbeta CDR3 regions from genomic DNA. Turning to the authors' computational methods: The number of nucleated cells in each sample was estimated from the amplification of reference gene primers within the assay. To quantify the absolute abundance of each unique TCRbeta CDR3 rearrangement, sequence reads were collapsed and filtered. For each sample, productive Simpson clonality was calculated by taking the square root of Simpson's diversity index across productive rearrangements. This immuneACCESS table, as held by TCRdb, lists in-frame sequences with V and J called but not all clones. Of the missing ones, under half trace to an unresolved V gene in checked studies; the others have no known cause. The V and J calls and clone size are taken from that table; D and trimming were inferred from the DNA. The sample data list a few hundred thousand clones, and around nine tenths of these were observed just once. Over 9% of the sample is taken by the ten largest.

Sequencing was performed on peripheral blood. The TCR comes from a woman in her 30s with COVID-19, enrolled during active disease. The chain joins TRBV6-5 to TRBJ2-1, and TRBD2 aligns with 8 junction nucleotides. DNA sequence: TGTGCCAGCAGTCCCGGGACTAGTGGCAATGAGCAGTTCTTC. The encoded protein is CASSPGTSGNEQFF.